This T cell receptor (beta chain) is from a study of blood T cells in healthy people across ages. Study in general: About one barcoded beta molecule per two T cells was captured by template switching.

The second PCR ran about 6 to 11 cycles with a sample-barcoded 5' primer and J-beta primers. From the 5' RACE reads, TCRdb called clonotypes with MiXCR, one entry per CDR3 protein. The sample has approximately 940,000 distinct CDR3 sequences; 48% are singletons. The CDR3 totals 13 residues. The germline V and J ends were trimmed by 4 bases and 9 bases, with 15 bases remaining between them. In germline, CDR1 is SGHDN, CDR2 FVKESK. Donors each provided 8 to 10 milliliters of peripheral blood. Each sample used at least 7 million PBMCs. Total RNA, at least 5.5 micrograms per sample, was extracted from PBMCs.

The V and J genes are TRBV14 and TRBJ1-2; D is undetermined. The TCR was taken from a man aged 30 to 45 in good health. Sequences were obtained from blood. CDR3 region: CASSPLGPTRYTF. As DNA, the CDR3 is TGTGCCAGCAGCCCTCTCGGACCTACTCGCTACACCTTC.